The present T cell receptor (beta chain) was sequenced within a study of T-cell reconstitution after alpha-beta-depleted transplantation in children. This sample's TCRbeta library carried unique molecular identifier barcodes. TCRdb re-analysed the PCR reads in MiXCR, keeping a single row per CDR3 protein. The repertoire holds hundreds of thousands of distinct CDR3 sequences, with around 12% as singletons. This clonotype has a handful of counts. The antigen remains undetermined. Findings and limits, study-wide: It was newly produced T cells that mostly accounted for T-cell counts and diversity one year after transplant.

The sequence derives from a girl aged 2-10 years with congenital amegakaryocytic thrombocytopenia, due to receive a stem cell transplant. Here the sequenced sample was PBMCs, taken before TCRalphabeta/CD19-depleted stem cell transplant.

The CDR3 reads CASSEASGPSYNEQFF. DNA of the CDR3: TGCGCCAGCAGCGAAGCTAGCGGGCCTTCCTACAATGAGCAGTTCTTC. The chain joins TRBV5-1 to TRBJ2-1; 8 bases agree with TRBD2. Trimming took 4 bases from V and 1 from J; bases not matched to a gene: 7. CDR1 and CDR2 (germline): SGHRS, YFSETQ. The length of the CDR3 is 16 residues.